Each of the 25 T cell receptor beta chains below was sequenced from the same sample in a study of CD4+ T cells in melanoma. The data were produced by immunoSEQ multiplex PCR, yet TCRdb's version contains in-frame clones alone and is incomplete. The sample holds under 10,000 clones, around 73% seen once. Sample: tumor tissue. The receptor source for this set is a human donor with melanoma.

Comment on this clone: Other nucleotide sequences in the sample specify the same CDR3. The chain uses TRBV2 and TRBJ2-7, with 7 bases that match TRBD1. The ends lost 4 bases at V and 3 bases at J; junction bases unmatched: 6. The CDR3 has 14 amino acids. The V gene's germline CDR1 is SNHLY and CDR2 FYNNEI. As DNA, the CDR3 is TGTGCCAGCAGTGCGACAGGGCTTGGCTACGAGCAGTACTTC. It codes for CASSATGLGYEQYF.

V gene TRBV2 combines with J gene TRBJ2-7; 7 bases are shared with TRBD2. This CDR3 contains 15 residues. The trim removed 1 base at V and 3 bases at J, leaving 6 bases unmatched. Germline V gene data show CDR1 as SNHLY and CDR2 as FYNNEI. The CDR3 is CASSEGGGRNYEQYF. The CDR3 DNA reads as TGTGCCAGCAGTGAAGGGGGGGGAAGGAACTACGAGCAGTACTTC.

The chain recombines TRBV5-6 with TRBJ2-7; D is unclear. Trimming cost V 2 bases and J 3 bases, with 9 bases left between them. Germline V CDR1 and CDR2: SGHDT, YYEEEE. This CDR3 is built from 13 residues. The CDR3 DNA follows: TGTGCCAGCAGCTTAGGGCCTAACTACGAGCAGTACTTC. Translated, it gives CASSLGPNYEQYF.

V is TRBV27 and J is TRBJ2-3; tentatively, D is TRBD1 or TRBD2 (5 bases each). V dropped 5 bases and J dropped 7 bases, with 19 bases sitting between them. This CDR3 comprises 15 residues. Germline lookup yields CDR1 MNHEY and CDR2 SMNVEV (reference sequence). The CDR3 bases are TGTGCCAGCAGTCGGACCGATGGGGGAGACCATACGCAGTATTTT. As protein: CASSRTDGGDHTQYF.

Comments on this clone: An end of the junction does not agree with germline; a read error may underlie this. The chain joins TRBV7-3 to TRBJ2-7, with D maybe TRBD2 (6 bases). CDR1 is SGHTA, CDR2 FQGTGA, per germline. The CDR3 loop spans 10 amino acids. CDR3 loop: CPSVVYEQYF. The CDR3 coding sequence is TGCCCTAGCGTCGTCTACGAGCAGTACTTC.

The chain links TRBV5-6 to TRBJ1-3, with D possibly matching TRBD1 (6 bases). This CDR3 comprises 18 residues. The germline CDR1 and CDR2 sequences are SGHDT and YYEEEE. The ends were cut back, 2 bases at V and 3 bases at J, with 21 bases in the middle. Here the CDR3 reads CASSFRDSARGFGNTIYF. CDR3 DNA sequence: TGTGCCAGCAGCTTCCGGGATTCCGCCAGGGGCTTTGGAAACACCATATATTTT.

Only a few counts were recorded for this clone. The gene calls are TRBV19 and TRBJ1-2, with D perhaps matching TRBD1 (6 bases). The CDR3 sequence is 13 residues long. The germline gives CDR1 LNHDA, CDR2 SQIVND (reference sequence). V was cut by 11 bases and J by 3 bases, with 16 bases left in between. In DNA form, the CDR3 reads TGTGCCGTAACCGACGACAGGTACTATGGCTACACCTTC. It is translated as CAVTDDRYYGYTF.

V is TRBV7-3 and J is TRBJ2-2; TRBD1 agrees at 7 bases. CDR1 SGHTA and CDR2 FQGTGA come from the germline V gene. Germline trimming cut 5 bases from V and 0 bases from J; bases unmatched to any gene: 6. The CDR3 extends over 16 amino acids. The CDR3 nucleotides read TGTGCCAGCAGCCAACTCGGGACAGCGAACACCGGGGAGCTGTTTTTT. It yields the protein CASSQLGTANTGELFF.

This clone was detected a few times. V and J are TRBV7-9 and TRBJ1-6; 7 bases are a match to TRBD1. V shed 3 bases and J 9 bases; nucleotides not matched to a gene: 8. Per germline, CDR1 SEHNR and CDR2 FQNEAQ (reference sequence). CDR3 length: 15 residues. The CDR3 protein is CASSLGQGEGSPLHF. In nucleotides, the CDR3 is TGTGCCAGCAGCTTGGGCCAGGGGGAAGGTTCACCCCTCCACTTT.

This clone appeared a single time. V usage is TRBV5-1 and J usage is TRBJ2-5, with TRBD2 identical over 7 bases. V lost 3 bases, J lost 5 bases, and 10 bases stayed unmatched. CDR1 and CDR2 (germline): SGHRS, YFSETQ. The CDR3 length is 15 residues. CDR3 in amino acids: CASSSGVAGWETQYF. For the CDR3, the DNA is TGCGCCAGCAGCTCCGGAGTAGCGGGCTGGGAGACCCAGTACTTC.

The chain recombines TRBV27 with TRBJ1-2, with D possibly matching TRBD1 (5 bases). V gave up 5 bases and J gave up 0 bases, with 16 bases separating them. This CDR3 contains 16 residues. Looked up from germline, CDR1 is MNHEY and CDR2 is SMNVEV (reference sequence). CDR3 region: CASSMTDGGSNYGYTF. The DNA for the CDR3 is TGTGCCAGCAGTATGACAGATGGAGGGTCTAACTATGGCTACACCTTC.

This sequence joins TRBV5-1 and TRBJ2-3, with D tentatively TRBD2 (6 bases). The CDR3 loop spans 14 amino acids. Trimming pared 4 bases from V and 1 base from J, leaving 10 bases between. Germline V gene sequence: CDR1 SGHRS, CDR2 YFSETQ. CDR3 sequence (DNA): TGCGCCAGCAGCGCCGAGCGGGGCACAGATACGCAGTATTTT. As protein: CASSAERGTDTQYF.

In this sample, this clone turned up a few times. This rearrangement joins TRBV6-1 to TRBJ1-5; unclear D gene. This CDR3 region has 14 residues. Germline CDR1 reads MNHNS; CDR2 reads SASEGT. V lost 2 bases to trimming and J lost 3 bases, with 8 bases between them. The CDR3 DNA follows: TGTGCCAGCAGTGAACCATTCTTCAATCAGCCCCAGCATTTT. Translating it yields CASSEPFFNQPQHF.

CDR3 DNA: TGTGCCAGCAGCCAAGGAAGCGGGGGGGCCACAGATACGCAGTATTTT. Translation gives CASSQGSGGATDTQYF. V is TRBV4-2 and J is TRBJ2-3; 10 nucleotides line up with TRBD2. The CDR3 is 16 residues long. V lost 1 base to trimming and J lost 2 bases; unmatched junction nucleotides: 3. Germline loops: CDR1 LGHNA, CDR2 YNFKEQ.

The CDR3 loop reads CASSQRGEEQYF. The DNA of the CDR3 is TGTGCCAGCAGCCAGAGGGGCGAGGAGCAGTACTTC. The chain has TRBV7-9 and TRBJ2-7; possibly TRBD1 or TRBD2 for D (5 bases each). The V gene's germline CDR1 is SEHNR and CDR2 FQNEAQ (reference sequence). Trimming cost V 5 bases and J 7 bases, with 12 bases left between them. This CDR3 region has 12 residues.

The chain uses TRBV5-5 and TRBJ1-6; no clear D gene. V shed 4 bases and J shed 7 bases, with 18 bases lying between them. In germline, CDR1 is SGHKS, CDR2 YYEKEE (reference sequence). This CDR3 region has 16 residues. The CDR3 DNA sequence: TGTGCCAGCAGCCAACCTCAGGAGTTCGGAAATTCACCCCTCCACTTT. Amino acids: CASSQPQEFGNSPLHF.

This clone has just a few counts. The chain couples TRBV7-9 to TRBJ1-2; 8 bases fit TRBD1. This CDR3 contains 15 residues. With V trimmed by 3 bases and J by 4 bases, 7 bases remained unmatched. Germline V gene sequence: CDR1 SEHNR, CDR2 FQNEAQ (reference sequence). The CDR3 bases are TGTGCCAGCAGCTTGCGACAGGGGCTTCCCTATGGCTACACCTTC. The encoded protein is CASSLRQGLPYGYTF.

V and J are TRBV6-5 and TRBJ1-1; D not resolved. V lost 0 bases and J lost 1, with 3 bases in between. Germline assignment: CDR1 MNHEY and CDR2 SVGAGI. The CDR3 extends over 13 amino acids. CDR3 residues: CASSYSANTEAFF. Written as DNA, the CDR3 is TGTGCCAGCAGTTACTCGGCGAACACTGAAGCTTTCTTT.

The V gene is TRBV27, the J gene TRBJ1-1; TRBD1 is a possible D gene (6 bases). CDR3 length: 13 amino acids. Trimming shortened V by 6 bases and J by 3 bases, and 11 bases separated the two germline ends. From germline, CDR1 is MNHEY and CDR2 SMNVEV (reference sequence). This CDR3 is CASRWRGDTEAFF. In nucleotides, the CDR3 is TGTGCCAGCAGGTGGAGGGGGGACACTGAAGCTTTCTTT.

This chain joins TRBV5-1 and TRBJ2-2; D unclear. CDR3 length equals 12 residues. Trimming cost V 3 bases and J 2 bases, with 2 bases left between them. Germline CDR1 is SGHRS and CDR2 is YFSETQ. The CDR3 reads CASSYNTGELFF. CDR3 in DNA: TGCGCCAGCAGCTATAACACCGGGGAGCTGTTTTTT.

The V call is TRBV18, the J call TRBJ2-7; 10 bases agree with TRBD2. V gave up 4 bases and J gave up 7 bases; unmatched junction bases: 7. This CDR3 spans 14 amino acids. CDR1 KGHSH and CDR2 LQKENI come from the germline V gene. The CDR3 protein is CASSLVAGGEEQYF. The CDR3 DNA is TGTGCCAGCTCACTCGTAGCGGGGGGTGAAGAGCAGTACTTC.

CDR3 sequence: CASSQGSEQYF. DNA for the CDR3: TGTGCCAGCAGCCAAGGTTCTGAGCAGTACTTC. The chain employs TRBV14 and TRBJ2-7; D gene ambiguous. The CDR3 loop spans 11 amino acids. Per the germline V gene, CDR1 is SGHDN and CDR2 is FVKESK. V lost 1 base, J lost 7 bases, and 5 bases lay in between.

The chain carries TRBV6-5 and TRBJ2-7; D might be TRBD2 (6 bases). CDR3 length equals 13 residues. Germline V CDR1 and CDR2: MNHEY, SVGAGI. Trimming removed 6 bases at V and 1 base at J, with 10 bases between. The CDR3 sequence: CASRHRESYEQYF. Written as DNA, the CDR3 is TGTGCCAGCAGACATCGGGAGTCCTACGAGCAGTACTTC.

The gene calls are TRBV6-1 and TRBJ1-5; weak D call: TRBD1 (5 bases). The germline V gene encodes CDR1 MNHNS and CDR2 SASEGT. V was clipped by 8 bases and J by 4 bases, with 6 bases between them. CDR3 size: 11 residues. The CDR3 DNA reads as TGTGCCAGCGAGGGGAATCAGCCCCAGCATTTT. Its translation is CASEGNQPQHF.

CDR3 sequence reads: CASSPYGEETQYF. As DNA, the CDR3 is TGTGCCAGCAGTCCTTACGGAGAAGAGACCCAGTACTTC. The chain combines TRBV25-1 with TRBJ2-5; no clear D. Germline CDR1 is MGHDK and CDR2 is SYGVNS. Trimming took 5 bases from V and 3 from J, leaving 10 bases between them. CDR3 length: 13 residues. Based on the CDR3 plus reference TRBV25-1 and TRBJ2-5, the full variable domain is EADIYQTPRYLVIGTGKKITLECSQTMGHDKMYWYQQDPGMELHLIHYSYGVNSTEKGDLSSESTVSRIRTEHFPLTLESARPSHTSQYLCASSPYGEETQYFGPGTRLLVL.